Shown below are 32 T cell receptor beta chains from a single sample sequenced in a study of radiation and T cells in renal cell carcinoma. Here immunoSEQ multiplex PCR was the method, and the copy in TCRdb shows in-frame clones only, minus some. Among 130,000 to 150,000 clones listed, over 75% were seen once. Time point specified: baseline pretreatment blood. Treatment of the sample: 15 Gy SBRT to primary tumor, nephrectomy 4 weeks later. Source: blood, taken from a patient whose treatment included radiotherapy and nephrectomy. The receptors originated from a woman aged 45 to 65 with renal cell carcinoma.

This chain uses TRBV6-5 with TRBJ1-5; the D gene is possibly TRBD1 (5 bases). The germline CDR1 and CDR2 sequences are MNHEY and SVGAGI. This CDR3 is 14 amino acids long. V was shortened by 10 bases and J by 4 bases, with 17 bases between the two germline ends. The CDR3 is CATKVGGWNQPQHF. CDR3 nucleotide sequence: TGTGCCACTAAGGTGGGGGGATGGAATCAGCCCCAGCATTTT.

The V call is TRBV5-1, the J call TRBJ2-7; D is unclear. CDR1 is SGHRS, CDR2 YFSETQ, per germline. The CDR3 spans 13 residues. V was cut by 0 bases and J by 5 bases, with 9 bases left in between. The CDR3 loop is CASSLVTQDEQYF. CDR3 in DNA: TGCGCCAGCAGCTTGGTGACCCAAGACGAGCAGTACTTC. Full variable domain (missing parts from reference TRBV5-1 and TRBJ2-7): KAGVTQTPRYLIKTRGQQVTLSCSPISGHRSVSWYQQTPGQGLQFLFEYFSETQRNKGNFPGRFSGRQFSNSRSEMNVSTLELGDSALYLCASSLVTQDEQYFGPGTRLTVT.

V gene TRBV5-1 combines with J gene TRBJ2-7; 9 bases align to TRBD1. The J segment lost 0 bases and the V segment lost 6 bases, leaving 7 bases of the junction unmatched. This CDR3 has 15 residues. Germline V gene lookup returns CDR1 SGHRS and CDR2 YFSETQ. CDR3 region: CASTPTGGTSYEQYF. The CDR3 DNA reads TGCGCCAGCACCCCGACAGGGGGAACCTCCTACGAGCAGTACTTC.

The V call is TRBV19, the J call TRBJ2-1; 7 bases map to TRBD2. The CDR3 has 15 residues. The V gene's germline CDR1 is LNHDA and CDR2 SQIVND (reference sequence). The junction had 8 bases not matched to a gene; V was cut back by 3 bases and J by 6 bases. The CDR3 DNA reads as TGTGCCAGTAGTATTTCTAGGACTAGTAGCAATGAGCAGTTCTTC. Translation gives CASSISRTSSNEQFF.

The sample holds a few counts of this clone. The chain has TRBV2 and TRBJ1-6; 7 nucleotides align to TRBD1. The CDR3 contains 14 residues. V shed 4 bases, J shed 10 bases, and the junction held 7 bases outside the gene matches. From germline, CDR1 is SNHLY and CDR2 FYNNEI. CDR3: CASSGQGSGSPLHF. The CDR3 nucleotides are TGTGCCAGCAGTGGACAGGGATCGGGATCACCCCTCCACTTT. The variable domain in full, with the rest retrieved from reference TRBV2 and TRBJ1-6, is EPEVTQTPSHQVTQMGQEVILRCVPISNHLYFYWYRQILGQKVEFLVSFYNNEISEKSEIFDDQFSVERPDGSNFTLKIRSTKLEDSAMYFCASSGQGSGSPLHFGNGTRLTVT.

This chain uses TRBV9 with TRBJ1-3; D gene uncertain. With 4 bases removed from V and 2 bases from J, the gap between germline ends came to 13 bases. From germline, CDR1 is SGDLS and CDR2 YYNGEE. The CDR3 contains 15 residues. The chain's CDR3 is CASSLMGVAGNTIYF. The DNA of the CDR3 is TGTGCCAGCAGCCTAATGGGAGTCGCTGGAAACACCATATATTTT.

The genes are TRBV6-1 and TRBJ1-1, with no clear D. The CDR3 has 14 residues. CDR1 is MNHNS, CDR2 SASEGT, per germline. V lost 3 bases and J 1 base, leaving 9 bases between the germline ends. The CDR3 DNA reads as TGTGCCAGCAGTGATGGTTGGGGGAACACTGAAGCTTTCTTT. Protein sequence: CASSDGWGNTEAFF.

CDR3 sequence: CASIRQGSNTGELFF. The CDR3 coding sequence is TGTGCCAGCATCAGACAGGGGTCGAACACCGGGGAGCTGTTTTTT. The V gene is TRBV6-1, the J gene TRBJ2-2, with 8 bases fitting TRBD1. Germline V CDR1 and CDR2: MNHNS, SASEGT. V was clipped by 7 bases and J by 0 bases; unmatched bases: 4. The CDR3 totals 15 residues.

The chain links TRBV6-6 to TRBJ2-3, with a possible D match to TRBD2 (6 bases). V was clipped by 7 bases and J by 2 bases, with 16 bases between them. Germline CDR1 and CDR2: MNHNY and SVGAGI (reference sequence). The CDR3 sequence is 15 residues long. Here the CDR3 DNA reads TGTGCCAGCACCTTATGGGACTCGCCCACAGATACGCAGTATTTT. Translated: CASTLWDSPTDTQYF.

The V call is TRBV14, the J call TRBJ2-3; 11 positions match TRBD2. Germline trimming cut 2 bases from V and 0 bases from J; bases unmatched to any gene: 7. The CDR3 consists of 18 residues. Germline V gives CDR1 SGHDN, CDR2 FVKESK. The CDR3 sequence is CASSQRLAGLGSTDTQYF. CDR3 DNA: TGTGCCAGCAGCCAAAGACTAGCGGGGCTCGGGAGCACAGATACGCAGTATTTT.

V gene TRBV6-6 combines with J gene TRBJ1-2; D gene unclear. V lost 2 bases, J lost 5 bases, and 15 bases lay in between. The CDR3 spans 15 residues. The germline V gene has CDR1 MNHNY and CDR2 SVGAGI (reference sequence). CDR3 amino acids: CASSYALGVFYGYTF. For the CDR3, the DNA is TGTGCCAGCAGTTACGCCTTGGGAGTCTTTTATGGCTACACCTTC.

The J gene is TRBJ1-2, the V gene TRBV19; tentative D call: TRBD1 (5 bases). The germline gives CDR1 LNHDA, CDR2 SQIVND (reference sequence). The CDR3 runs 15 residues. Trimming took 1 base from V and 8 from J, leaving 17 bases between them. The CDR3, as DNA: TGTGCCAGTAGTATAGCCAGACGTGACAGAAAAGGCTACACCTTC. This sequence encodes CASSIARRDRKGYTF.

This clone was counted between two and nine times. The chain couples TRBV20-1 to TRBJ1-2; D is unresolved. V lost 5 bases and J 4 bases, leaving 8 bases between the germline ends. Germline V lookup: CDR1 DFQATT, CDR2 SNEGSKA (reference sequence). The CDR3 has 11 residues. In nucleotides, the CDR3 is TGCAGTGCTCGCCTGCTCTATGGCTACACCTTC. Residues: CSARLLYGYTF.

The chain uses TRBV9 and TRBJ2-7, with TRBD1 matching over 9 bases. V shed 0 bases and J 2 bases; nucleotides not matched to a gene: 9. Germline V lookup: CDR1 SGDLS, CDR2 YYNGEE. This CDR3 region has 17 residues. CDR3 coding DNA: TGTGCCAGCAGCGTAGCGGGGGACAGGGCTGGGACCTACGAGCAGTACTTC. Translating gives CASSVAGDRAGTYEQYF.

The genes are TRBV7-6 and TRBJ1-5; D unresolved. V lost 1 base to trimming and J lost 5 bases, with 6 bases between them. Germline loops: CDR1 SGHVS, CDR2 FNYEAQ. The CDR3 is 13 amino acids. The CDR3 here is CASSLGEYQPQHF. The CDR3 DNA reads TGTGCCAGCAGCTTAGGGGAGTATCAGCCCCAGCATTTT.

The chain links TRBV10-3 to TRBJ1-2; D is uncertain. The V and J ends lost 3 bases and 2 bases respectively, with 13 bases between them. CDR3 length: 15 residues. Germline-derived CDR1 and CDR2 are ENHRY and SYGVKD. The CDR3 DNA follows: TGTGCCATCAGTGAAAAAAGGGCAGACAACTATGGCTACACCTTC. It encodes CAISEKRADNYGYTF.

This sequence joins TRBV5-4 and TRBJ1-2; D ambiguous. The ends were cut back, 0 bases at V and 8 bases at J, with 23 bases in the middle. The CDR3 runs 17 residues. The germline gives CDR1 SGHNT, CDR2 YYREEE (reference sequence). In DNA, the CDR3 is TGTGCCAGCAGCTTGGGGCCCCCCTCGGCAGGACGAACCGGCTACACCTTC. This sequence encodes CASSLGPPSAGRTGYTF. The entire variable domain, with the rest obtained from reference TRBV5-4 and TRBJ1-2, is as follows: ETGVTQSPTHLIKTRGQQVTLRCSSQSGHNTVSWYQQALGQGPQFIFQYYREEENGRGNFPPRFSGLQFPNYSSELNVNALELDDSALYLCASSLGPPSAGRTGYTFGSGTRLTVV.

The J gene is TRBJ2-7, the V gene TRBV7-8; D remains unclear. CDR1 and CDR2 from the germline V gene are SGHVS and FQNEAQ. This CDR3 contains 13 residues. Between the trimmed V and J ends, which lost 7 bases and 2 bases, there was a span of 12 bases. Written as DNA, the CDR3 is TGTGCCAGCACCAATAGCCTCCCCTACGAGCAGTACTTC. The encoded protein is CASTNSLPYEQYF.

The DNA for the CDR3 is TGTGCCAGCAGCTTAGATCGGGGGCAAACAGATACGCAGTATTTT. Its protein product is CASSLDRGQTDTQYF. The chain couples TRBV13 to TRBJ2-3; the D gene could be TRBD1 or TRBD2 (6 bases each). Germline V gene data show CDR1 as PRHDT and CDR2 as FYEKMQ (reference sequence). The length of the CDR3 is 15 residues. With 1 base removed from V and 3 bases from J, the gap between germline ends came to 11 bases.

J is TRBJ2-1 and V is TRBV30; no reliable D call. Germline loops: CDR1 GTSNPN, CDR2 SVGIG (reference sequence). The CDR3 loop spans 15 amino acids. V shed 0 bases and J shed 2 bases, with 11 bases lying between them. CDR3 loop: CAWSVTGGAYNEQFF. The CDR3 DNA reads as TGTGCCTGGAGTGTAACTGGCGGAGCCTACAATGAGCAGTTCTTC.

With regard to this clone: The germline gene is not matched at one end of the junction; a read error may be the cause. V usage is TRBV30 and J usage is TRBJ1-2; 7 nucleotides line up with TRBD1. Germline-derived CDR1 and CDR2 are GTSNPN and SVGIG (reference sequence). The CDR3 totals 14 residues. The chain's CDR3 is CAWSPGTANYGYIF. The CDR3 DNA sequence: TGTGCCTGGAGTCCCGGGACAGCTAACTATGGCTACATCTTC.

In this sample, this clone turned up once. The chain employs TRBV5-4 and TRBJ2-3; D possibly uses TRBD1 or TRBD2 (7 bases each). Germline V gene data show CDR1 as SGHNT and CDR2 as YYREEE (reference sequence). Trimming removed 4 bases from V and 0 bases from J, with 18 bases in between. This CDR3 has 17 residues. The CDR3 sequence is CASSAPWGGQSTDTQYF. The CDR3 DNA reads TGTGCCAGCAGCGCTCCTTGGGGGGGACAGAGCACAGATACGCAGTATTTT.

In nucleotides, the CDR3 is TGTGCCATCAGTGATATCCCGACAGGGGCCTACAATCAGCCCCAGCATTTT. Translating it yields CAISDIPTGAYNQPQHF. The rearrangement links TRBV10-3 to TRBJ1-5, with 8 bases fitting TRBD1. The CDR3 runs to 17 residues. V lost 3 bases, J lost 3 bases, and 10 bases stayed unmatched. The germline gives CDR1 ENHRY, CDR2 SYGVKD.

The J gene is TRBJ1-2, the V gene TRBV9; 8 nucleotides match TRBD1. The CDR3 has 14 residues. J gave up 4 bases and V 1 base, and 3 bases lay outside the gene matches. Germline loops: CDR1 SGDLS, CDR2 YYNGEE. The CDR3: CASSVTGGGYGYTF. CDR3 DNA sequence: TGTGCCAGCAGCGTAACAGGGGGTGGCTATGGCTACACCTTC.

V gene TRBV6-5 combines with J gene TRBJ1-2; D remains unclear. The ends were cut back, 0 bases at V and 7 bases at J, with 9 bases in the middle. The CDR3 sequence is 13 residues long. Germline CDR1 MNHEY, CDR2 SVGAGI. CDR3 sequence reads: CASSYSNGVGYTF. The CDR3, as DNA: TGTGCCAGCAGTTACTCGAATGGGGTTGGCTACACCTTC.

The chain has TRBV19 and TRBJ2-7, with D unresolved. The germline gives CDR1 LNHDA, CDR2 SQIVND (reference sequence). The ends were cut back, 6 bases at V and 7 bases at J, with 19 bases in the middle. This CDR3 is 14 amino acids long. The CDR3 DNA follows: TGTGCCAGTAGCCCAACTCCAAACCGTTCGGAGCAGTACTTC. This codes for CASSPTPNRSEQYF. The whole variable domain, remainder taken from reference TRBV19 and TRBJ2-7, is DGGITQSPKYLFRKEGQNVTLSCEQNLNHDAMYWYRQDPGQGLRLIYYSQIVNDFQKGDIAEGYSVSREKKESFPLTVTSAQKNPTAFYLCASSPTPNRSEQYFGPGTRLTVT.

The genes are TRBV5-1 and TRBJ2-1; 7 nucleotides match TRBD1. This CDR3 has 14 amino acids. Unmatched junction bases numbered 9, after V lost 4 bases and J lost 8 bases. Germline CDR1 is SGHRS and CDR2 is YFSETQ. The CDR3 loop reads CASSVPQGLDEQFF. CDR3 bases: TGCGCCAGCAGCGTACCACAGGGGTTGGATGAGCAGTTCTTC.

V gene TRBV7-9 combines with J gene TRBJ2-3, with 12 bases fitting TRBD2. Germline V gene sequence: CDR1 SEHNR, CDR2 FQNEAQ (reference sequence). This CDR3 is 18 amino acids long. V trimming: 1 base; J trimming: 1 base; junction bases outside the gene matches: 6. CDR3 in amino acids: CASSLGLAGGPGTDTQYF. In DNA form, the CDR3 reads TGTGCCAGCAGCTTAGGTCTAGCGGGGGGGCCGGGCACAGATACGCAGTATTTT.

V gene TRBV5-4 combines with J gene TRBJ1-5, with D uncertain. V was trimmed by 0 bases and J by 4 bases, leaving 8 bases between them. This CDR3 comprises 14 residues. Germline loops: CDR1 SGHNT, CDR2 YYREEE (reference sequence). Here the CDR3 reads CASSLDPRNQPQHF. The DNA for the CDR3 is TGTGCCAGCAGCTTGGACCCTCGGAATCAGCCCCAGCATTTT. The full variable domain, with the rest looked up from reference TRBV5-4 and TRBJ1-5, is ETGVTQSPTHLIKTRGQQVTLRCSSQSGHNTVSWYQQALGQGPQFIFQYYREEENGRGNFPPRFSGLQFPNYSSELNVNALELDDSALYLCASSLDPRNQPQHFGDGTRLSIL.

The chain has TRBV19 and TRBJ1-1; TRBD1 aligns across 7 bases. J was trimmed by 3 bases and V by 7 bases; bases with no gene match: 14. CDR1 and CDR2 (germline): LNHDA, SQIVND (reference sequence). CDR3 length: 16 amino acids. The CDR3 nucleotides are TGTGCCAGTATCTCGACGGGTCAGGGACAGTACACTGAAGCTTTCTTT. Protein sequence: CASISTGQGQYTEAFF.

The J gene is TRBJ2-7, the V gene TRBV9; D unclear. The CDR3 runs 12 residues. Trimming left V 0 bases short and J 5 bases short, with 6 bases between. Germline CDR1 reads SGDLS; CDR2 reads YYNGEE. Here the CDR3 reads CASSVGENEQYF. CDR3 coding DNA: TGTGCCAGCAGCGTAGGCGAAAACGAGCAGTACTTC.

The rearrangement joins TRBV6-5 to TRBJ1-2; the match to TRBD1 covers 9 bases. V lost 6 bases, J lost 8 bases, and 7 bases stayed unmatched. Germline CDR1 is MNHEY and CDR2 is SVGAGI. This CDR3 region has 13 residues. The CDR3 coding sequence is TGTGCCAGCAGGGGGACAGGGCCGAGGGGCTACACCTTC. It is translated as CASRGTGPRGYTF.